This T cell receptor beta chain was identified during a study of blood T cell repertoires in COVID-19. In the authors' workflow: Estimates of nucleated cell counts were drawn from the amplification of reference gene primers. Here immunoSEQ multiplex PCR was the method, and the copy in TCRdb shows in-frame clones only, minus some. That table gives V, J and clone size, and the DNA gave D and trimming. The table has approximately 150,000 clones, more than 75% seen once. The clonotype originates from a human donor in a cohort sampled during active COVID-19. The specimen sequenced was peripheral blood.

CDR3 DNA sequence: TGTGCCAGCAGCTTAATGGGGACATCCTCGGGCACCGGGGAGCTGTTTTTT. It translates to CASSLMGTSSGTGELFF. V and J are TRBV7-2 and TRBJ2-2; TRBD1 might be the D (6 bases). Germline-derived CDR1 and CDR2 are SGHTA and FQGNSA. CDR3 length equals 17 residues. Trimming removed 2 bases at V and 4 bases at J, with 17 bases between.